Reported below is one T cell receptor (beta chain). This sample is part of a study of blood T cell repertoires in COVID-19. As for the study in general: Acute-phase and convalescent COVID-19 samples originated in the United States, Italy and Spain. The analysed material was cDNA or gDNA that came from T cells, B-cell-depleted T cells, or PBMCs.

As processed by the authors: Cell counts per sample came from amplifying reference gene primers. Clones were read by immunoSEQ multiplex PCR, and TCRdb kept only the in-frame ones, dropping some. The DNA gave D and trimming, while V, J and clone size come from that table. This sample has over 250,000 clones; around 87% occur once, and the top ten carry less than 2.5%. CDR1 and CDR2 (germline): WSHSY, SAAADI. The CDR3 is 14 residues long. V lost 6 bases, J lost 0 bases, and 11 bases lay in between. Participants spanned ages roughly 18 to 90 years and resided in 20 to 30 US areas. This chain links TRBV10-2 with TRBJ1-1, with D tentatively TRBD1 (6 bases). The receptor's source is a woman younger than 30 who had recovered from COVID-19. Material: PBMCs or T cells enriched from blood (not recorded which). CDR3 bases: TGCGCCAGCAGATCAGACAGGATGAACACTGAAGCTTTCTTT. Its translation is CASRSDRMNTEAFF.